The sequence of this T cell receptor (beta chain) was determined in a study of technical replicates of blood from four donors. Sequencing was performed with immunoSEQ multiplex PCR; in TCRdb, only in-frame clones are kept and a portion is missing. This sample yields about 88,000 clones, of which 85% to 95% are seen a single time; roughly 0.25% belongs to the top ten. The CDR3 length is 15 residues. The V end lost 3 bases, the J end lost 2 bases, and 14 bases lay between the germline ends. Per the germline V gene, CDR1 is MDHEN and CDR2 is SYDVKM. The chain links TRBV28 to TRBJ2-7; D is perhaps TRBD2 (6 bases). The receptor was isolated from a human donor in good health. Sequencing was performed on T cells isolated from PBMCs. The chain's CDR3 is CASSFGPAGTYEQYF. The CDR3 nucleotides read TGTGCCAGCAGTTTCGGTCCTGCGGGGACCTACGAGCAGTACTTC.